This T cell receptor beta chain was observed in a study of identifying expanded T cells in peripheral blood. Regarding the study as a whole: Across healthy donors, higher total template counts meant significantly greater approximately two-week count variance. Differentially abundant clones: 1 to 1.5 between replicates, 16.4 at about 13 days, 19 to 20 at four.

The CDR3 is 14 amino acids. V shed 6 bases and J 2 bases; nucleotides not matched to a gene: 3. CDR1 and CDR2 (germline): SGHTA, FQGNSA. Healthy donors had no documented immune events, such as infections, while sampled. Only in-frame clones appear in the TCRdb table, and some are missing; sequencing was by immunoSEQ multiplex PCR. The sample carries 81,000 or so clones, around 83% recorded once. Concerning this clone: Its specificity is not known.

This rearrangement joins TRBV7-2 to TRBJ1-5, with 8 bases matching TRBD1. This TCR derives from a person aged 18 to 75 in good health. Sequencing input: blood. This CDR3 is CASSQGAGNQPQHF. DNA of the CDR3: TGTGCCAGCAGTCAGGGGGCAGGCAATCAGCCCCAGCATTTT.